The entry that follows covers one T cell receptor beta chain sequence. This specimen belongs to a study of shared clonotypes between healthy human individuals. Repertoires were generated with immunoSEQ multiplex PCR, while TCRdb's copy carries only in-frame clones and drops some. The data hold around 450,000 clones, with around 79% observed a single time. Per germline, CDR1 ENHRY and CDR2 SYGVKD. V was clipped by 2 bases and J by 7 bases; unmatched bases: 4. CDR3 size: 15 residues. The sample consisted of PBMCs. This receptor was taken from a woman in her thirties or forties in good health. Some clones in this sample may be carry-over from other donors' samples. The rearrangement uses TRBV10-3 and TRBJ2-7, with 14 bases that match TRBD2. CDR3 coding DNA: TGTGCCATCAGTGAGGGGACTAGCGGGAGCGGGGAGCAGTACTTC. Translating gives CAISEGTSGSGEQYF.